This is a list of T cell receptor beta chains from one sample in a study of shared clonotypes between healthy human individuals. Sequenced by immunoSEQ multiplex PCR; TCRdb stores in-frame clones only, minus some. The repertoire includes roughly 700,000 clones, about 74% of them detected once, and approximately 1.7% sits in the top ten. The sequenced sample consisted of memory CD4+ T cells sorted from blood. These receptors all come from a woman in her twenties or thirties in good health. Each CDR3 is given with its conserved first and last residue. The D gene is left open where the match is weak. A clone size is listed for some rows: how often the clone was seen (once, few, many), or a class if it is expanded.

NA	TRBV5-1	TRBJ2-7	NA	CATAQQDPYEQYF	TGCGCCACGGCCCAGCAGGACCCCTACGAGCAGTACTTC
NA	TRBV10-3	TRBJ2-7	NA	CAISGTGLYEQYF	TGTGCCATCAGTGGCACAGGGCTCTACGAGCAGTACTTC
NA	TRBV6-5	TRBJ1-2	NA	CASSRASGNYGYTF	TGTGCCAGCAGTAGGGCCTCAGGGAACTATGGCTACACCTTC
TRBD2	TRBV19	TRBJ2-1	NA	CASSVSGSSYNEQFF	TGTGCCAGTAGTGTTAGCGGGAGCTCCTACAATGAGCAGTTCTTC
NA	TRBV4-1	TRBJ1-3	NA	CASSPASVSSGNTIYF	TGCGCCAGCAGCCCCGCCTCAGTGAGCTCTGGAAACACCATATATTTT
TRBD1	TRBV6-6	TRBJ2-7	NA	CASSSQGASQYEQYF	TGTGCCAGCAGTAGTCAGGGGGCAAGTCAGTACGAGCAGTACTTC
TRBD2	TRBV7-3	TRBJ2-1	NA	CASSLISVSGSLHNEQFF	TGTGCCAGCAGCTTAATAAGCGTTAGCGGGAGTTTACACAATGAGCAGTTCTTC
NA	TRBV6-6	TRBJ2-3	NA	CASSPLANTDTQYF	TGTGCCAGCAGCCCGTTGGCCAACACAGATACGCAGTATTTT
NA	TRBV7-9	TRBJ2-2	NA	CASSSRQTGELFF	TGTGCCAGCAGCTCTAGACAGACCGGGGAGCTGTTTTTT
NA	TRBV7-3	TRBJ1-1	NA	CASSLTRGADTEAFF	TGTGCCAGCAGCTTAACCCGGGGAGCGGACACTGAAGCTTTCTTT
NA	TRBV6-6	TRBJ2-1	NA	CASNRRVPHLNEQFF	TGTGCCAGCAACAGAAGAGTACCACACTTGAATGAGCAGTTCTTC
NA	TRBV11-2	TRBJ1-1	NA	CASSLGLNSPNTEAFF	TGTGCCAGCAGCTTAGGCTTAAACAGCCCAAACACTGAAGCTTTCTTT
TRBD1	TRBV2	TRBJ2-6	many	CASPPRTGQGGLRLTGANVLTF	TGTGCCAGTCCCCCTAGGACGGGACAGGGTGGCCTTCGCCTTACTGGGGCCAACGTCCTGACTTTC
TRBD2	TRBV4-1	TRBJ2-5	NA	CASRREGGLGETQYF	TGCGCCAGCAGGAGGGAGGGAGGGCTGGGAGAGACCCAGTACTTC
NA	TRBV7-3	TRBJ2-1	NA	CASSLTRTSNEQFF	TGTGCCAGCAGCTTAACTCGGACCAGCAATGAGCAGTTCTTC
NA	TRBV30	TRBJ1-1	few	CAWKTQGLNTEAFF	TGTGCCTGGAAGACTCAGGGGCTCAATACTGAAGCTTTCTTT
NA	TRBV28	TRBJ1-4	NA	CASSPGRGAGEKLFF	TGTGCCAGCAGTCCAGGGAGGGGCGCGGGTGAAAAACTGTTTTTT
NA	TRBV7-9	TRBJ2-7	NA	CASSLSDRRDYEQYF	TGTGCCAGCAGCTTAAGCGACAGGCGGGACTACGAGCAGTACTTC
NA	TRBV18	TRBJ2-7	NA	CASSRTGSSYEQYF	TGTGCCAGCTCACGGACGGGAAGCTCCTACGAGCAGTACTTC
TRBD2	TRBV27	TRBJ2-7	NA	CASTRASGPRNEQYF	TGTGCCAGCACCCGGGCTAGCGGGCCCCGCAACGAGCAGTACTTC
NA	TRBV10-3	TRBJ2-6	NA	CAISESADPGANVLTF	TGTGCCATCAGTGAGTCTGCGGATCCTGGGGCCAACGTCCTGACTTTC
NA	TRBV5-1	TRBJ1-1	NA	CASSLEGVGTEAFF	TGCGCCAGCAGCTTGGAGGGGGTTGGAACTGAAGCTTTCTTT
TRBD1	TRBV7-9	TRBJ2-5	NA	CASSLAYLGQVSETQYF	TGTGCCAGCAGCTTAGCGTACCTCGGACAGGTCTCCGAGACCCAGTACTTC
TRBD1	TRBV7-7	TRBJ2-7	once	CASSLGGQGYEQYF	TGTGCCAGCAGCTTAGGGGGACAGGGGTACGAGCAGTACTTC
NA	TRBV7-9	TRBJ1-2	NA	CASSLDLVIQHGYTF	TGTGCCAGCAGCTTAGATTTAGTTATTCAACATGGCTACACCTTC
TRBD2	TRBV5-1	TRBJ2-7	NA	CASSSRISGGPYEQYF	TGCGCCAGCAGCTCCCGAATTAGCGGGGGACCTTACGAGCAGTACTTC
NA	TRBV18	TRBJ2-5	NA	CASSPSLAGSQETQYF	TGTGCCAGCTCACCCTCCTTAGCTGGGTCCCAAGAGACCCAGTACTTC
NA	TRBV5-1	TRBJ2-3	once	CASSLAWTDTQYF	TGCGCCAGCAGCTTGGCCTGGACAGATACGCAGTATTTT
NA	TRBV21-1	TRBJ2-5	few	CASSHFGETQYF	TGTGCCAGCAGTCACTTCGGGGAGACCCAGTACTTC
NA	TRBV6-1	TRBJ1-5	NA	CASSETGVGNQPQHF	TGTGCCAGCAGTGAAACGGGGGTTGGCAATCAGCCCCAGCATTTT
NA	TRBV4-1	TRBJ2-1	NA	CASSQDRGSERLYNEQFF	TGCGCCAGCAGCCAAGATCGGGGCTCGGAGAGGTTATACAATGAGCAGTTCTTC
NA	TRBV15	TRBJ1-4	NA	CATSRDPPGGGEKLFF	TGTGCCACCAGCAGAGATCCCCCCGGAGGGGGTGAAAAACTGTTTTTT
NA	TRBV5-1	TRBJ2-2	once	CASTWPQGQGELFF	TGCGCCAGCACCTGGCCGCAGGGCCAGGGGGAGCTGTTTTTT